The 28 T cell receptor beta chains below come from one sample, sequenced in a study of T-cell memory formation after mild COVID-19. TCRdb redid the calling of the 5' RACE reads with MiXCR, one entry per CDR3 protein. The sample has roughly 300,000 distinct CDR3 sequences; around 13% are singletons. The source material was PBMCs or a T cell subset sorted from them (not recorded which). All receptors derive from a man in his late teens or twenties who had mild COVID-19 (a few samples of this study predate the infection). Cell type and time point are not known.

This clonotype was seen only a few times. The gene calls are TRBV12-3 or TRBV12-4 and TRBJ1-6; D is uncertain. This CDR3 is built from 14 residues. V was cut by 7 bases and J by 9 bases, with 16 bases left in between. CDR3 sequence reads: CASTEGGITSPLHF. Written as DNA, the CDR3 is TGTGCCAGCACCGAAGGCGGTATTACTTCACCCCTCCACTTT.

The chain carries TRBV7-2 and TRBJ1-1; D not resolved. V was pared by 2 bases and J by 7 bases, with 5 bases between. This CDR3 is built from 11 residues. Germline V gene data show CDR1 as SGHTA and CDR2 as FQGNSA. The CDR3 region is CASSLIREAFF. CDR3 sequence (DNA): TGTGCCAGCAGCTTAATACGTGAAGCTTTCTTT.

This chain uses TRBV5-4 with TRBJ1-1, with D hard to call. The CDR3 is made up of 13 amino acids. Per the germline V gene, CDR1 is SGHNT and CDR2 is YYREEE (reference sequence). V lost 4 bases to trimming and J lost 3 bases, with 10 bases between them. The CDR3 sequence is CASSRPWDTEAFF. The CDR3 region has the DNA TGTGCCAGCAGCAGACCTTGGGACACTGAAGCTTTCTTT.

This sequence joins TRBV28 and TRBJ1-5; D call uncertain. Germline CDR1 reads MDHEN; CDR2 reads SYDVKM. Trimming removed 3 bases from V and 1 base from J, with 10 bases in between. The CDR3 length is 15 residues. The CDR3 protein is CASSFGFGSNQPQHF. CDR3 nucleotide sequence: TGTGCCAGCAGTTTCGGATTTGGGAGCAATCAGCCCCAGCATTTT. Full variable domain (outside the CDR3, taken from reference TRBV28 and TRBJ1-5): DVKVTQSSRYLVKRTGEKVFLECVQDMDHENMFWYRQDPGLGLRLIYFSYDVKMKEKGDIPEGYSVSREKKERFSLILESASTNQTSMYLCASSFGFGSNQPQHFGDGTRLSIL.

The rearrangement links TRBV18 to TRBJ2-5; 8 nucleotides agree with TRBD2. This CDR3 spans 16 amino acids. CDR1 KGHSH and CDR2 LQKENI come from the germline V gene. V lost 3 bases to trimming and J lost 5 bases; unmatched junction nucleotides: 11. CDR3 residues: CASSPLRQSGGETQYF. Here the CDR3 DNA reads TGTGCCAGCTCACCTCTCCGACAAAGCGGGGGCGAGACCCAGTACTTC.

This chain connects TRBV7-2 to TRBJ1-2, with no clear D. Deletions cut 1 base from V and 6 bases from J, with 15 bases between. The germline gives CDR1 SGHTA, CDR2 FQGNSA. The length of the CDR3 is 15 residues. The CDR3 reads CASSLEPNPINGYTF. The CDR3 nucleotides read TGTGCCAGCAGCTTAGAGCCTAATCCTATCAATGGCTACACCTTC. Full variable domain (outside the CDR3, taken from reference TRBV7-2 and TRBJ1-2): GAGVSQSPSNKVTEKGKDVELRCDPISGHTALYWYRQSLGQGLEFLIYFQGNSAPDKSGLPSDRFSAERTGGSVSTLTIQRTQQEDSAVYLCASSLEPNPINGYTFGSGTRLTVV.

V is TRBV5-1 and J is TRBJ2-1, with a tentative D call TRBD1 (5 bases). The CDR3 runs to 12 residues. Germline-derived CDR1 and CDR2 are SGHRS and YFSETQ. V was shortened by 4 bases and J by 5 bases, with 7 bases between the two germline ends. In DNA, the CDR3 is TGCGCCAGCAGCCGGACACACAATGAGCAGTTCTTC. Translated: CASSRTHNEQFF.

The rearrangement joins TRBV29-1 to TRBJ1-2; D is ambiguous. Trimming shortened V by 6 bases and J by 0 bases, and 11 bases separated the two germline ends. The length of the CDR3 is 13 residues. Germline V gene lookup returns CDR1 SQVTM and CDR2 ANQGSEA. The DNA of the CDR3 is TGCAGCGTCGACACCGGGGCTAACTATGGCTACACCTTC. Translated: CSVDTGANYGYTF.

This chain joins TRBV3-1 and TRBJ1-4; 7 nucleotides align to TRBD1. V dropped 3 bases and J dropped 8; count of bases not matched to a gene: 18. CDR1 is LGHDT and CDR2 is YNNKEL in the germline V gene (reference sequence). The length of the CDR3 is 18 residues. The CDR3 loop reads CASSQVGGGGIFGEKLFF. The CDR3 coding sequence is TGTGCCAGCAGCCAGGTTGGGGGAGGGGGCATCTTCGGAGAAAAACTGTTTTTT.

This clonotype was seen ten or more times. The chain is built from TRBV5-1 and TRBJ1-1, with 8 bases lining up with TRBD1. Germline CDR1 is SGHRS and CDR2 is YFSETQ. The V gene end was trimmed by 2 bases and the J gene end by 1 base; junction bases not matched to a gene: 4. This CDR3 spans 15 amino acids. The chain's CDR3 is CASSFTGTGNTEAFF. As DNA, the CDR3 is TGCGCCAGCAGCTTTACCGGGACAGGGAACACTGAAGCTTTCTTT.

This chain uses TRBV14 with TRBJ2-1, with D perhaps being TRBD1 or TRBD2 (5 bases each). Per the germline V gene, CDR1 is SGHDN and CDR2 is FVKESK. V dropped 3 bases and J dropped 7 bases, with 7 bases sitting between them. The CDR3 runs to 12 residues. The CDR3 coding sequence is TGTGCCAGCAGCCAGGGGACGAATGAGCAGTTCTTC. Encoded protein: CASSQGTNEQFF.

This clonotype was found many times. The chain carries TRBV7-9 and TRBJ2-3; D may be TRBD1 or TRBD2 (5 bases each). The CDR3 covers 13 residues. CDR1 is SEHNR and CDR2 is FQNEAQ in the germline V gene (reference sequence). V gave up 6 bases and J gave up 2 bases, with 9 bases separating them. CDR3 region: CASSRDATDTQYF. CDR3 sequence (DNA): TGTGCCAGCAGTCGGGACGCCACAGATACGCAGTATTTT.

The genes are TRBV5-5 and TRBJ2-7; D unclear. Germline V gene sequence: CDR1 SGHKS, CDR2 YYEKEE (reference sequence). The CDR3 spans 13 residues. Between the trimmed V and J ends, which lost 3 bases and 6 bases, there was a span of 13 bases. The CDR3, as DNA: TGTGCCAGCAGCTCCCCGAGCAGCTTCGAGCAGTACTTC. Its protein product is CASSSPSSFEQYF.

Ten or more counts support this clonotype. CDR3 DNA: TGCGCCAGCAGCCTGGACGGATCCGTACAGCCCCAGCATTTT. It yields the protein CASSLDGSVQPQHF. The rearrangement joins TRBV5-1 to TRBJ1-5; D unclear. This CDR3 is built from 14 residues. Trimming stripped 4 bases from V and 7 bases from J, with 15 bases between. The germline V gene has CDR1 SGHRS and CDR2 YFSETQ.

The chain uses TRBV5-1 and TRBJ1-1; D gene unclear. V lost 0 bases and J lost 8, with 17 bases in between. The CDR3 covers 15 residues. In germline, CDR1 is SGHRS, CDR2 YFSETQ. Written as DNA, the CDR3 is TGCGCCAGCAGCTTGGACTCCCAGCCTGGGGAGGAAGCTTTCTTT. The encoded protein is CASSLDSQPGEEAFF.

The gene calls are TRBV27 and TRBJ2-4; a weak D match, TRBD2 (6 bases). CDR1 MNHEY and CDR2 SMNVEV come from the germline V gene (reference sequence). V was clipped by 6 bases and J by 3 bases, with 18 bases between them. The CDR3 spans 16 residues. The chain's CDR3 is CASSYIGGVGKNIQYF. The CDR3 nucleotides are TGTGCCAGCAGCTACATTGGAGGGGTGGGCAAAAACATTCAGTACTTC.

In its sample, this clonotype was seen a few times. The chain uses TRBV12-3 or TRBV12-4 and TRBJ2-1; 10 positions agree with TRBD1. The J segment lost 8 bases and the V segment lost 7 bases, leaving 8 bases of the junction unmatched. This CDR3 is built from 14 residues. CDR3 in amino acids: CASNSDRGIHEQFF. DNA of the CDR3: TGTGCCAGCAACTCGGACAGGGGGATACATGAGCAGTTCTTC.

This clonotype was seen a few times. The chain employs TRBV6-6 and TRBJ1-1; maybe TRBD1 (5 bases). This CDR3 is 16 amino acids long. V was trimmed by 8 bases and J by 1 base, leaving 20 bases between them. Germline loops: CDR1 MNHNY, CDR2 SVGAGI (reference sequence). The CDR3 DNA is TGTGCCAGCCTAAATATGGGCCGGGGGAAGAACACTGAAGCTTTCTTT. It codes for CASLNMGRGKNTEAFF.

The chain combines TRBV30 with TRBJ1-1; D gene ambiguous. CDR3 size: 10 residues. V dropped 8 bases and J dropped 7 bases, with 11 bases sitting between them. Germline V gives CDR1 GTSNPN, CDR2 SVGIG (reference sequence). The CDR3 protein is CASHPDEAFF. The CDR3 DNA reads TGTGCCAGTCATCCCGATGAAGCTTTCTTT.

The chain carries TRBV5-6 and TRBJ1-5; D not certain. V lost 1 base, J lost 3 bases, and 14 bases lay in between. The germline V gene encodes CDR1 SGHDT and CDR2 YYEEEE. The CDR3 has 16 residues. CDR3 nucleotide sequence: TGTGCCAGCAGCTTGTCTCCGTTACAATACAATCAGCCCCAGCATTTT. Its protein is CASSLSPLQYNQPQHF.

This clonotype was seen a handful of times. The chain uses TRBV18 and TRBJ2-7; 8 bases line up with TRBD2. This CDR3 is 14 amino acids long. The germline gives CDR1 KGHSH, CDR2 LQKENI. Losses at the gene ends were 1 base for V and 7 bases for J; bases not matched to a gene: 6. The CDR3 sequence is CASSPQYSGGEQYV. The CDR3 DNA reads TGTGCCAGCTCACCACAGTATTCGGGAGGGGAGCAGTACGTC.

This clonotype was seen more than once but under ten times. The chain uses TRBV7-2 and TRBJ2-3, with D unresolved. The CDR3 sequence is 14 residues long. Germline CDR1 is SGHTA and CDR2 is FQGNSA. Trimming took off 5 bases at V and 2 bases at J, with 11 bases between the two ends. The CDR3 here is CASSGRVATDTQYF. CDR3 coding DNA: TGTGCCAGCAGCGGCCGTGTAGCCACAGATACGCAGTATTTT.

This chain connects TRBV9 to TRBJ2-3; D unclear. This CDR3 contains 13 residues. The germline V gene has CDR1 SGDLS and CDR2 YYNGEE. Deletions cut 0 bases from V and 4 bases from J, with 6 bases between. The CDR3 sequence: CASSVALADTQYF. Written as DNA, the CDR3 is TGTGCCAGCAGCGTAGCTTTAGCAGATACGCAGTATTTT.

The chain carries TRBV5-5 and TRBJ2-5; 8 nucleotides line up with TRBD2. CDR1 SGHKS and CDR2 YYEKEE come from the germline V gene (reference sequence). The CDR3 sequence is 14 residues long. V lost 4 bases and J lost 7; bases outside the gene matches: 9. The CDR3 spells CASSARTSSGTQYF. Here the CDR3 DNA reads TGTGCCAGCAGCGCGAGGACTAGCTCTGGGACCCAGTACTTC. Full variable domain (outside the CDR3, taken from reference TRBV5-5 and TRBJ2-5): DAGVTQSPTHLIKTRGQQVTLRCSPISGHKSVSWYQQVLGQGPQFIFQYYEKEERGRGNFPDRFSARQFPNYSSELNVNALLLGDSALYLCASSARTSSGTQYFGPGTRLLVL.

CDR3: CASSPQGGTYNEQFF. The CDR3 DNA sequence: TGTGCCAGCAGTCCACAGGGAGGGACCTACAATGAGCAGTTCTTC. V and J are TRBV12-3 or TRBV12-4 and TRBJ2-1; TRBD2 might be the D (7 bases). The CDR3 spans 15 residues. With 5 bases removed from V and 2 bases from J, the gap between germline ends came to 13 bases.

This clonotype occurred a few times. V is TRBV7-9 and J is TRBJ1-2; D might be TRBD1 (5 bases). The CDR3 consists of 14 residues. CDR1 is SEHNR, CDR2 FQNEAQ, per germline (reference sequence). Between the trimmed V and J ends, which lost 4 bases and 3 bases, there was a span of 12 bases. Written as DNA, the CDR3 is TGTGCCAGCAGCTCCATCGGGGGATACTATGGCTACACCTTC. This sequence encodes CASSSIGGYYGYTF.

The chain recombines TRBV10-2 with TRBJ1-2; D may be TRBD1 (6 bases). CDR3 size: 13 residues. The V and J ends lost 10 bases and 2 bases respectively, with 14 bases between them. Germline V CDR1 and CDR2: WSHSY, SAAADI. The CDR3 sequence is CATLQDRNYGYTF. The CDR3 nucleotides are TGCGCCACCCTACAGGACAGAAACTATGGCTACACCTTC.

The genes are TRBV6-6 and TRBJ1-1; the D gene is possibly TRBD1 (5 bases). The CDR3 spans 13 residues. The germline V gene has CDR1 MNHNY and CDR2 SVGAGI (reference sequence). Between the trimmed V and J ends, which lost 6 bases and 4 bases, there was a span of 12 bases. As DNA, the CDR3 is TGTGCCAGCAGGGGTCAGGGAATCACTGAAGCTTTCTTT. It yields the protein CASRGQGITEAFF.